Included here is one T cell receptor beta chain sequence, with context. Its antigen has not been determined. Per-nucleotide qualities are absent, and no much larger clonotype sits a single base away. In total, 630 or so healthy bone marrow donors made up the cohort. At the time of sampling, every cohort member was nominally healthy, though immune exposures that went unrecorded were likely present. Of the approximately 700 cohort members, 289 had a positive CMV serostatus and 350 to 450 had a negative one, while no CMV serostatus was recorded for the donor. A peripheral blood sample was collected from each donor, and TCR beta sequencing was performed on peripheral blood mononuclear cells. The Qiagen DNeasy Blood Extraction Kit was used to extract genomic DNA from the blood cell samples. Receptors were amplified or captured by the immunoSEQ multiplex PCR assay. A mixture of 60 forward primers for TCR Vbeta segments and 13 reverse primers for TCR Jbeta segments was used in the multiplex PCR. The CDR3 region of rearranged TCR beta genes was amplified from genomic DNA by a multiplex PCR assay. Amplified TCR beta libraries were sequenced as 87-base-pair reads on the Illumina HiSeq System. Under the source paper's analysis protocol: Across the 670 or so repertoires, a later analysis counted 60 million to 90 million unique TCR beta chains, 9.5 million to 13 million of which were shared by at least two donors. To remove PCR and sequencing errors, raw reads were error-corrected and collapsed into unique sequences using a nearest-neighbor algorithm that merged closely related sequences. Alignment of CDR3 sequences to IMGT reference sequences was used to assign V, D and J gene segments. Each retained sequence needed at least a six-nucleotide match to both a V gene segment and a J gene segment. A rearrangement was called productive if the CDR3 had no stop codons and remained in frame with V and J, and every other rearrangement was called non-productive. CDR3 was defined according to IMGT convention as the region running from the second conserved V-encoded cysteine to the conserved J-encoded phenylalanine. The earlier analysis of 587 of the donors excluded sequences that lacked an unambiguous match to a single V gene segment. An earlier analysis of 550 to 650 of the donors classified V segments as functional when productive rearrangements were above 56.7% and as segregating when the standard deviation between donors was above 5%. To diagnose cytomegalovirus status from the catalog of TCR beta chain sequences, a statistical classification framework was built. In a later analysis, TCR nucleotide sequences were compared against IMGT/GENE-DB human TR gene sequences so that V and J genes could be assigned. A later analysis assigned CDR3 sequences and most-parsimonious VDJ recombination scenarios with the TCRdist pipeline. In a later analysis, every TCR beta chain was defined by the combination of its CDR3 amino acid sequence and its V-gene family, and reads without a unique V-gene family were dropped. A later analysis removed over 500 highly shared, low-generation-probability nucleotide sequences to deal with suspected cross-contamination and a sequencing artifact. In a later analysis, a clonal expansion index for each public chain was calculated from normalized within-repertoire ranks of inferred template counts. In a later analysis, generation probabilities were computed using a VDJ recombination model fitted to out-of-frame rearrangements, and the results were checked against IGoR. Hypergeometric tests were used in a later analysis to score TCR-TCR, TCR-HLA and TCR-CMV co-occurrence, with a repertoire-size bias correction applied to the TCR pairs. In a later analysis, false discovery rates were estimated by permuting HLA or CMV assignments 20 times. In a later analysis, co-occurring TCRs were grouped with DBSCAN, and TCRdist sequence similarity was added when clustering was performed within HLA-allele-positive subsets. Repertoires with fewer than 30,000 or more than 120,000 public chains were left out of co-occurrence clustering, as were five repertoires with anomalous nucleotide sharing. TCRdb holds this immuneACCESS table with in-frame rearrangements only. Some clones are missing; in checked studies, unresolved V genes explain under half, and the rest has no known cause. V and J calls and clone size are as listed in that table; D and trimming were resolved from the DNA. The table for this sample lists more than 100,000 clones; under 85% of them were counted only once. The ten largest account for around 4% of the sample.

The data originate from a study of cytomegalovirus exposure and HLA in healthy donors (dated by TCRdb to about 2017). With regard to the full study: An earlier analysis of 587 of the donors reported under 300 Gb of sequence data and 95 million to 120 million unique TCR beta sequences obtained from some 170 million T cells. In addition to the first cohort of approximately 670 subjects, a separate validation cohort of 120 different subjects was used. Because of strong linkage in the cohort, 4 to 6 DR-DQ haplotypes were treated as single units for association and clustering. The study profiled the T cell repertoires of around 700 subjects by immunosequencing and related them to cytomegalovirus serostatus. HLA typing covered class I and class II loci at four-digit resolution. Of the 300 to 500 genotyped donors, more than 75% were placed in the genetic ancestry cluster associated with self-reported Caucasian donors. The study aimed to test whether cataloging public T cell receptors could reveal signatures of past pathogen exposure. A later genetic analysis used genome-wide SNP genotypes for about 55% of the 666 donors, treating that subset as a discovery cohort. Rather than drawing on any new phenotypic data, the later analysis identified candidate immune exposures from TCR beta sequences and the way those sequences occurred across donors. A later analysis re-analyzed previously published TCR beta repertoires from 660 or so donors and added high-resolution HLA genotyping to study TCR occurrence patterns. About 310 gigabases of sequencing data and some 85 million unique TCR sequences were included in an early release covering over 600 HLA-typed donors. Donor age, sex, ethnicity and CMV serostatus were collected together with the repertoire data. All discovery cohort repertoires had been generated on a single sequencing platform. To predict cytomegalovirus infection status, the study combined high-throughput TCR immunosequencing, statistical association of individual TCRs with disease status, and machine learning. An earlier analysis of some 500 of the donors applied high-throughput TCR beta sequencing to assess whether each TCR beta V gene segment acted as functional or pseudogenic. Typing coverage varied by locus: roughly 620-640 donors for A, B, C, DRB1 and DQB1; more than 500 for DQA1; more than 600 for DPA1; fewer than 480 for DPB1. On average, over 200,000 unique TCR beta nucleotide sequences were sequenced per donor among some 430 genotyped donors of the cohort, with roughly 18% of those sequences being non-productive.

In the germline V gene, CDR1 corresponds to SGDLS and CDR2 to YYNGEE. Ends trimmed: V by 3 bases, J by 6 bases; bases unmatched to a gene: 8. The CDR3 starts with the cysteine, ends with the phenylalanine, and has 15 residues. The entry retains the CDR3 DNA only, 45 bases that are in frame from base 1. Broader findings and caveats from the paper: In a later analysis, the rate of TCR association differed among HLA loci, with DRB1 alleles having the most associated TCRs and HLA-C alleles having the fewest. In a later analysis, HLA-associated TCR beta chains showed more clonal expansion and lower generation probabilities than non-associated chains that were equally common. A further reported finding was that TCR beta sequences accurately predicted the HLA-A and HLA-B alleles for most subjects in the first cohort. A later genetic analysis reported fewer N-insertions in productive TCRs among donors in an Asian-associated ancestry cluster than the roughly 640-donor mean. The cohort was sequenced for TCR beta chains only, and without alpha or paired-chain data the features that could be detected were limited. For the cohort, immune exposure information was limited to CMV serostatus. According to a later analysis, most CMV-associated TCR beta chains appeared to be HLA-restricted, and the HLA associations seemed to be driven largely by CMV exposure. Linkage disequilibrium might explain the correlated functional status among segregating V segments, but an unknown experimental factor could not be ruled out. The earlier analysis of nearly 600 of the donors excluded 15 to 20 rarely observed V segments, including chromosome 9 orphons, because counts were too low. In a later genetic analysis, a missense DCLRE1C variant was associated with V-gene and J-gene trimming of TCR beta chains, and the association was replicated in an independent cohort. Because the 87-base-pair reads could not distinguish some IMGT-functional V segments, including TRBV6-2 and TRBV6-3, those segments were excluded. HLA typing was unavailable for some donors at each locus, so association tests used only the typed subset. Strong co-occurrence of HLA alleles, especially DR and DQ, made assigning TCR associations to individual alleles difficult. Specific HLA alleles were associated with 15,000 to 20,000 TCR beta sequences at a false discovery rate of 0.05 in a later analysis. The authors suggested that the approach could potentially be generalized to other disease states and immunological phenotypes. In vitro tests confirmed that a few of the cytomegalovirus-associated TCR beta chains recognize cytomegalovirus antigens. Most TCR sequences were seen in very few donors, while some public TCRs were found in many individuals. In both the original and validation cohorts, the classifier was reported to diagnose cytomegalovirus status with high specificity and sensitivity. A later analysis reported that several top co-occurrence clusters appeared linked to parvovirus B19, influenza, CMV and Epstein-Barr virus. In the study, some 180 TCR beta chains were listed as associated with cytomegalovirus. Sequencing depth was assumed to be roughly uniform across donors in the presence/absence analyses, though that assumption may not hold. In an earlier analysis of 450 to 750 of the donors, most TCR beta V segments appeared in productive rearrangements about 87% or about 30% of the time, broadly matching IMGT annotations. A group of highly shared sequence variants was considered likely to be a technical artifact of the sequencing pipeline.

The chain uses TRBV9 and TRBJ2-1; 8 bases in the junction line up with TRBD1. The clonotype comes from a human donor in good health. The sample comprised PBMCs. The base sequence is TGTGCCAGCAGCGCCCAGGGCCAGGGGGCCAATGAGCAGTTCTTC. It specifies CASSAQGQGANEQFF.